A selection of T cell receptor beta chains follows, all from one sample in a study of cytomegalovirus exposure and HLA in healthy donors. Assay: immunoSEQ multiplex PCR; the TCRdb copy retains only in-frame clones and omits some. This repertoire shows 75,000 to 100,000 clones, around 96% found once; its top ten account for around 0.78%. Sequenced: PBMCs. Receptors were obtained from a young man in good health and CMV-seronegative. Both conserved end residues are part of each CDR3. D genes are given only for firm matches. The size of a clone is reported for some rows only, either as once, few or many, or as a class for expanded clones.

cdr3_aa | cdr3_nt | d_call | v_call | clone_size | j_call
CASSEVGGVETQYF | TGTGCCAGCAGTGAAGTAGGGGGAGTGGAGACCCAGTACTTC | NA | TRBV2 | NA | TRBJ2-5
CASSQEAYGYTF | TGCGCCAGCAGCCAAGAGGCCTATGGCTACACCTTC | NA | TRBV4-1 | NA | TRBJ1-2
CASSFLGQTYEQYF | TGTGCCAGCAGTTTCTTGGGACAGACTTACGAGCAGTACTTC | TRBD1 | TRBV28 | once | TRBJ2-7
CASSHGHRGIATEAFF | TGCGCCAGCAGCCACGGTCACAGGGGAATTGCCACTGAAGCTTTCTTT | TRBD1 | TRBV5-1 | NA | TRBJ1-1
CASSPRGLNYGYTF | TGTGCCAGCAGCCCCAGGGGTCTCAACTATGGCTACACCTTC | NA | TRBV11-3 | NA | TRBJ1-2
CASSLEGTATDTQYF | TGTGCCAGCAGTTTGGAAGGGACAGCAACAGATACGCAGTATTTT | TRBD1 | TRBV27 | NA | TRBJ2-3
CASSFRDRVGEQYF | TGTGCCAGCAGTTTTCGGGACAGGGTGGGCGAGCAGTACTTC | TRBD1 | TRBV28 | NA | TRBJ2-7
CASSSRLANADTQYF | TGTGCCAGCAGCTCCAGACTAGCGAACGCAGATACGCAGTATTTT | TRBD2 | TRBV7-2 | once | TRBJ2-3
CASSARATYEQYF | TGTGCCAGCAGTGCCAGGGCAACCTACGAGCAGTACTTC | NA | TRBV27 | NA | TRBJ2-7
CASLPGGFGHNEQFF | TGTGCCAGCCTCCCCGGGGGGTTTGGGCACAATGAGCAGTTCTTC | TRBD2 | TRBV2 | NA | TRBJ2-1
CASSFRREGPSDTQYF | TGTGCCAGCAGCTTCCGGCGGGAGGGCCCATCAGATACGCAGTATTTT | TRBD2 | TRBV11-2 | NA | TRBJ2-3
CASRPANRENTEAFF | TGCGCCAGCAGACCAGCAAACAGGGAAAACACTGAAGCTTTCTTT | NA | TRBV5-1 | NA | TRBJ1-1
CASSLLGRDREPQHF | TGTGCCAGCAGCCTCCTCGGCAGGGATCGGGAGCCCCAGCATTTT | NA | TRBV7-9 | NA | TRBJ1-5
CASSLGQGPGELFF | TGTGCCAGCAGCTTAGGACAGGGGCCCGGGGAGCTGTTTTTT | TRBD1 | TRBV11-3 | once | TRBJ2-2
CASSFATGTGGETQYF | TGTGCCAGCAGCTTCGCAACCGGGACAGGGGGAGAGACCCAGTACTTC | TRBD1 | TRBV5-6 | NA | TRBJ2-5
CASSISSRGFNNEQFF | TGTGCCAGTAGTATCTCGAGCAGGGGGTTCAACAATGAGCAGTTCTTC | TRBD1 | TRBV19 | once | TRBJ2-1
CASSTTGGNQPQHF | TGTGCCAGTAGTACAACAGGGGGTAATCAGCCCCAGCATTTT | TRBD1 | TRBV19 | NA | TRBJ1-5
CASSPGPSEQETQYF | TGTGCCAGCTCACCAGGGCCTAGCGAACAAGAGACCCAGTACTTC | NA | TRBV18 | NA | TRBJ2-5
CASSYGLSSGTGGDTQYF | TGTGCCAGCAGTTATGGGCTCTCGAGCGGGACAGGAGGCGATACGCAGTATTTT | NA | TRBV7-9 | NA | TRBJ2-3
CASSQGLAGDYEQFF | TGTGCCAGCAGCCAAGGTCTAGCGGGAGACTATGAGCAGTTCTTC | TRBD2 | TRBV4-2 | NA | TRBJ2-1
CASSPQRETVDTQYF | TGTGCCAGCTCACCTCAGCGGGAGACAGTAGATACGCAGTATTTT | TRBD2 | TRBV18 | NA | TRBJ2-3
CASSSGAAGLAYQETQYF | TGCGCCAGCAGCTCGGGAGCTGCGGGGCTAGCTTACCAAGAGACCCAGTACTTC | NA | TRBV5-1 | NA | TRBJ2-5
CASSEVWRGDTTEAFF | TGTGCCAGCAGTGAAGTGTGGAGGGGTGATACCACTGAAGCTTTCTTT | NA | TRBV25-1 | NA | TRBJ1-1
CASSIGRQSSSYNEQFF | TGTGCCAGTAGTATAGGGCGGCAGTCTAGCTCCTACAATGAGCAGTTCTTC | NA | TRBV19 | NA | TRBJ2-1
CASSRADGGGGYTF | TGTGCCAGCAGCCGGGCCGACGGGGGGGGTGGCTACACCTTC | NA | TRBV7-2 | NA | TRBJ1-2
CASSPPQGMNTEAFF | TGTGCCAGCAGTCCCCCGCAGGGGATGAACACTGAAGCTTTCTTT | NA | TRBV6-5 | once | TRBJ1-1
CASSQVTGREGEAFF | TGTGCCAGCAGCCAAGTAACGGGCCGCGAGGGTGAAGCTTTCTTT | NA | TRBV4-2 | NA | TRBJ1-1
CASSGAAGGPHNEQFF | TGTGCCAGCAGCGGAGCAGCGGGAGGGCCTCACAATGAGCAGTTCTTC | TRBD2 | TRBV9 | once | TRBJ2-1
CASSSMGRGRDEQFF | TGTGCCAGCAGCTCGATGGGTAGGGGGAGGGATGAGCAGTTCTTC | NA | TRBV5-6 | NA | TRBJ2-1
CASSSKGTSPCEQYF | TGTGCCAGCAGCTCAAAAGGGACTAGCCCCTGCGAGCAGTACTTC | TRBD2 | TRBV7-2 | NA | TRBJ2-7
CASNLGAEQFF | TGTGCCAGTAACCTGGGGGCAGAGCAGTTCTTC | NA | TRBV19 | NA | TRBJ2-1
CASSKARPITDNEQFF | TGTGCCAGCAGCAAAGCGAGGCCCATTACCGACAATGAGCAGTTCTTC | NA | TRBV21-1 | NA | TRBJ2-1
CSVEIAGSPYEQYF | TGCAGCGTTGAAATCGCGGGGTCTCCCTACGAGCAGTACTTC | NA | TRBV29-1 | once | TRBJ2-7
CASSPAGRGQPQHF | TGCGCCAGCAGCCCGGCCGGCCGGGGACAGCCCCAGCATTTT | NA | TRBV5-1 | NA | TRBJ1-5
CASSSMASGRTDTQYF | TGTGCCAGCAGCTCGATGGCTAGCGGCCGCACAGATACGCAGTATTTT | TRBD2 | TRBV7-9 | NA | TRBJ2-3
CASSLYPLYGTVDPNTGELFF | TGTGCCAGCAGTTTATATCCCCTGTACGGGACAGTGGATCCGAACACCGGGGAGCTGTTTTTT | TRBD1 | TRBV27 | NA | TRBJ2-2
CASSRSDRAGANVLTF | TGTGCCAGCAGTAGATCCGACAGGGCTGGGGCCAACGTCCTGACTTTC | TRBD1 | TRBV28 | once | TRBJ2-6
CASSLGVSTMNTEAFF | TGTGCCAGCAGCTTGGGCGTCAGCACTATGAACACTGAAGCTTTCTTT | NA | TRBV5-5 | NA | TRBJ1-1
CASSLLGGETEAFF | TGTGCCAGCAGCTTATTAGGGGGCGAAACTGAAGCTTTCTTT | TRBD1 | TRBV7-9 | once | TRBJ1-1
CASRGLAGEANSYNEQFF | TGTGCCAGCAGAGGACTAGCGGGGGAAGCCAACTCCTACAATGAGCAGTTCTTC | TRBD2 | TRBV25-1 | NA | TRBJ2-1
CASSEFPYYGYTF | TGTGCCAGCAGTGAATTCCCATACTATGGCTACACCTTC | NA | TRBV2 | NA | TRBJ1-2
CASSLGVGAGNEKLFF | TGTGCCAGCAGCTTAGGGGTTGGGGCCGGTAATGAAAAACTGTTTTTT | NA | TRBV7-9 | NA | TRBJ1-4
CSVLTGRDGYTF | TGCAGCGTTTTGACAGGGAGAGATGGCTACACCTTC | TRBD1 | TRBV29-1 | NA | TRBJ1-2
CASSSGGYNEQFF | TGCGCCAGCAGTTCCGGGGGATACAATGAGCAGTTCTTC | NA | TRBV10-1 | NA | TRBJ2-1
CASSPSYWQGVPGANVLTF | TGTGCCAGCAGTCCAAGTTATTGGCAGGGTGTGCCTGGGGCCAACGTCCTGACTTTC | NA | TRBV14 | NA | TRBJ2-6
CASSENSRGGTDTQYF | TGTGCCAGCAGTGAAAACTCCAGGGGGGGCACAGATACGCAGTATTTT | NA | TRBV2 | NA | TRBJ2-3